This T cell receptor beta chain derives from a study of blood T cell repertoires in COVID-19. Study-level information: Sites across the United States, Italy and Spain contributed samples from acute and convalescent COVID-19. The analysed material was cDNA or gDNA that came from T cells, B-cell-depleted T cells, or PBMCs.

The method was immunoSEQ multiplex PCR; TCRdb's version includes in-frame clones alone and lacks a portion of them. This sample has about 35,000 clones, with 90% found just once. The sequenced sample consisted of peripheral blood. This TCR was recovered from a man aged 80 or over with acute or convalescent COVID-19.

CDR3 sequence (DNA): TGTGCCAGTAACCCTGGGACAGTCTATGGCTACACCTTC. Its protein product is CASNPGTVYGYTF. The chain uses TRBV19 and TRBJ1-2; 7 bases match TRBD1. The CDR3 has 13 amino acids. Trimming took 7 bases from V and 4 from J; bases not matched to a gene: 6. CDR1 is LNHDA, CDR2 SQIVND, per germline (reference sequence).